The clone carrying this TCR beta chain was found a few times. Its target is unknown. The data originate from a study of T cells in narcolepsy. Overall study context: Donors had narcolepsy type 1 or type 2, or were healthy controls.

The study's findings and limits: No autoreactive T cell clone sequences appeared in some memory CD4+ repertoires. Same-patient CSF and blood CD4+ T cell clonotypes included HCRT-specific and TRIB2-specific autoreactive ones. Blood of same and different patients, but not healthy controls, reportedly held recurring autoreactive clonotypes.

Germline lookup yields CDR1 SGDLS and CDR2 YYNGEE. The length of the CDR3 is 13 residues. V was shortened by 7 bases and J by 1 base, with 11 bases between the two germline ends. Assay: immunoSEQ multiplex PCR; the TCRdb copy retains only in-frame clones and omits some. Among some 20,000 clones listed, roughly 87% were seen once. The sample comprised memory (CD45RA-) CD4+ T cells from blood. This receptor was obtained from a human donor in good health. J is TRBJ1-1 and V is TRBV9, with D perhaps matching TRBD1 (5 bases). CDR3 in DNA: TGTGCCAGCTCGGACACCCCGAACACTGAAGCTTTCTTT. Amino acids: CASSDTPNTEAFF. Full variable domain (outside the CDR3, taken from reference TRBV9 and TRBJ1-1): DSGVTQTPKHLITATGQRVTLRCSPRSGDLSVYWYQQSLDQGLQFLIQYYNGEERAKGNILERFSAQQFPDLHSELNLSSLELGDSALYFCASSDTPNTEAFFGQGTRLTVV.